The present T cell receptor (beta chain) was sequenced within a study of shared clonotypes between healthy human individuals. Sorted-subset replicate PCRs used around 200 ng DNA, about 30,000 T cell genomes. TCRdb's copy holds only in-frame clones and misses some; the assay was immunoSEQ multiplex PCR. Of approximately 2.5 million clones in the sample, 80% to 95% are singletons; the top ten hold approximately 0.37%. This CDR3 region has 14 residues. Germline lookup yields CDR1 SGHTA and CDR2 FQGNSA. Trimming pared 5 bases from V and 5 bases from J, leaving 15 bases between. Splitting the CD4+ cells yielded a CD45RA+ naive subset and a CD45RA-negative memory subset. Findings and limits, study-wide: Clonotype sharing among donors likely depends on sequencing depth.

Of note for this clone: Its matching antigen is unknown.

This TCR came from a man between 18 and 29 years old in good health. Some clones in this sample may be carry-over from other donors' samples. V usage is TRBV7-2 and J usage is TRBJ2-5, with D possibly matching TRBD1 (6 bases). What was sequenced was naive CD4+ T cells from PBMCs. Subset reported: CD45RA+ positively selected. CDR3 sequence (DNA): TGTGCCAGCAGCGTACAACAGGGTGGGGAGACCCAGTACTTC. Protein product: CASSVQQGGETQYF.